This T cell receptor (beta chain) was profiled in a study of long-term antiretroviral therapy in people with HIV. Sequencing relied on immunoSEQ assay v3.0, run at survey level. Here immunoSEQ multiplex PCR was the method, and the copy in TCRdb shows in-frame clones only, minus some. The table includes approximately 24,000 clones, roughly 86% detected once. The sample here was unsorted PBMCs, taken 1.8 years before starting antiretroviral therapy. This clonotype was sampled from a man aged 50 or older with HIV.

The chain's CDR3 is CASSLDRVDYGYTF. The CDR3 bases are TGTGCCAGCTCACTCGACAGGGTGGACTATGGCTACACCTTC. J is TRBJ1-2 and V is TRBV18, with 7 bases identical to TRBD1. Germline V gives CDR1 KGHSH, CDR2 LQKENI. The CDR3 spans 14 residues. V dropped 4 bases and J dropped 3; count of bases not matched to a gene: 5.